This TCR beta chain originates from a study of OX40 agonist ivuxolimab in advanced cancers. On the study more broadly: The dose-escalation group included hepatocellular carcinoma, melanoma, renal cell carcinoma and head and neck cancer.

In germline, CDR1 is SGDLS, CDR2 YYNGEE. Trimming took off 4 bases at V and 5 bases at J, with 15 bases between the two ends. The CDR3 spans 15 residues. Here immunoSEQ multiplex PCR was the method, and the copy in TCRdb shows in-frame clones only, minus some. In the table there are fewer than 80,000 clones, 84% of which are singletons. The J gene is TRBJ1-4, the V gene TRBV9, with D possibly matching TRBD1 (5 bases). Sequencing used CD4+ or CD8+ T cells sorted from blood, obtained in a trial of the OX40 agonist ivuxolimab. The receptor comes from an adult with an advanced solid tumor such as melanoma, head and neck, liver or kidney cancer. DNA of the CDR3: TGTGCCAGCAGCCGAGGGGCCTTCGGCAATGAAAAACTGTTTTTT. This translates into CASSRGAFGNEKLFF.